Below are 10 T cell receptor beta chains sequenced from a single sample in a study of type 1 regulatory T cells. The antigens these receptors bind are not known. Using its own MiXCR run on the reads, TCRdb lists one record per CDR3 protein. In the table there are under 75,000 distinct CDR3 sequences, less than 25% of which are singletons. Study-wide results and caveats: Compared with non-Tr1 cells, Tr1 cells showed a narrower TCR repertoire.

Sequenced input: cultured type 1 regulatory T (Tr1) cells, either the whole culture or a sorted fraction (not recorded which). These TCRs come from a human donor in good health.

The rearrangement uses TRBV14 and TRBJ2-7; D perhaps matches TRBD1 (5 bases). The CDR3 is 13 residues long. Germline loops: CDR1 SGHDN, CDR2 FVKESK. V shed 4 bases and J shed 2 bases, with 9 bases lying between them. The CDR3 sequence: CASSRQPTYEQYF. CDR3 nucleotide sequence: TGTGCCAGCAGCCGACAGCCTACCTACGAGCAGTACTTC.

This clonotype was counted between two and nine times. The CDR3 region has the DNA TGTGCCGGCTTCTCCGGGGGATTGAACACTGAAGCTTTCTTT. This gives the protein CAGFSGGLNTEAFF. The V and J genes are TRBV7-9 and TRBJ1-1, with D perhaps matching TRBD1 (5 bases). V was trimmed by 11 bases and J by 0 bases, leaving 16 bases between them. Germline V lookup: CDR1 SEHNR, CDR2 FQNEAQ (reference sequence). This CDR3 spans 14 amino acids.

This clonotype was counted between two and nine times. V and J are TRBV20-1 and TRBJ2-3, with D possibly being TRBD1 (6 bases). This CDR3 contains 14 residues. Trimming took 6 bases from V and 8 from J, leaving 21 bases between them. The germline V gene has CDR1 DFQATT and CDR2 SNEGSKA (reference sequence). The CDR3 loop is CSAKQGSGSSTQYF. CDR3 sequence (DNA): TGCAGTGCGAAACAGGGATCGGGGTCTAGTACGCAGTATTTT.

This clonotype has a count of ten or more. This chain connects TRBV5-1 to TRBJ2-1; tentative D call: TRBD2 (6 bases). Germline V gene data show CDR1 as SGHRS and CDR2 as YFSETQ. The CDR3 runs to 13 residues. V was trimmed by 6 bases and J by 6 bases, leaving 13 bases between them. The CDR3 bases are TGCGCCAGCAACCAGGCGGGGCCCAATGAGCAGTTCTTC. It specifies CASNQAGPNEQFF.

The chain carries TRBV29-1 and TRBJ2-5; 10 bases are shared with TRBD1. Trimming at V came to 6 bases and at J to 4 bases, leaving 5 bases not matched to a gene. From germline, CDR1 is SQVTM and CDR2 ANQGSEA. The CDR3 loop spans 13 amino acids. CDR3 residues: CSVPGTGVETQYF. DNA for the CDR3: TGCAGCGTACCCGGGACAGGGGTAGAGACCCAGTACTTC.

This chain uses TRBV5-1 with TRBJ2-3, with D possibly being TRBD2 (5 bases). The V and J ends lost 0 bases and 0 bases respectively, with 8 bases between them. This CDR3 is 15 amino acids long. Germline V CDR1 and CDR2: SGHRS, YFSETQ. CDR3 in amino acids: CASSLVSASTDTQYF. The CDR3 DNA sequence: TGCGCCAGCAGCTTGGTTAGCGCTAGCACAGATACGCAGTATTTT.

V usage is TRBV5-1 and J usage is TRBJ2-2, with D hard to call. Germline V gene lookup returns CDR1 SGHRS and CDR2 YFSETQ. Trimming pared 0 bases from V and 3 bases from J, leaving 9 bases between. This CDR3 has 15 amino acids. CDR3 bases: TGCGCCAGCAGCTTGGACGGGCCCTACACCGGGGAGCTGTTTTTT. The encoded protein is CASSLDGPYTGELFF.

The chain joins TRBV6-4 to TRBJ1-5; D ambiguous. This CDR3 spans 13 amino acids. Germline assignment: CDR1 MRHNA and CDR2 SNTAGT. The germline V and J ends were trimmed by 3 bases and 1 base, with 4 bases remaining between them. The CDR3 DNA reads as TGTGCCAGCAGTGAAGGGAGCAATCAGCCCCAGCATTTT. Translating it yields CASSEGSNQPQHF.

V and J are TRBV5-6 and TRBJ2-7; D is possibly TRBD2 (6 bases). The CDR3 contains 15 residues. The V end lost 0 bases, the J end lost 2 bases, and 12 bases lay between the germline ends. CDR1 and CDR2 (germline): SGHDT, YYEEEE. The CDR3 nucleotides read TGTGCCAGCAGCTTGGAGAAGGGAGGTACCTACGAGCAGTACTTC. This sequence encodes CASSLEKGGTYEQYF.

Regarding this clonotype: At one end, the junction sequence differs from germline, possibly due to a read error. The rearrangement joins TRBV15 to TRBJ2-1; the match to TRBD2 covers 12 bases. The CDR3 extends over 13 amino acids. Germline V CDR1 and CDR2: LNHNV, YYDKDF (reference sequence). Written as DNA, the CDR3 is TGTGCCACCAGCAGAGATTTCCGGACTAGCGGGGCCTTC. The encoded protein is CATSRDFRTSGAF.